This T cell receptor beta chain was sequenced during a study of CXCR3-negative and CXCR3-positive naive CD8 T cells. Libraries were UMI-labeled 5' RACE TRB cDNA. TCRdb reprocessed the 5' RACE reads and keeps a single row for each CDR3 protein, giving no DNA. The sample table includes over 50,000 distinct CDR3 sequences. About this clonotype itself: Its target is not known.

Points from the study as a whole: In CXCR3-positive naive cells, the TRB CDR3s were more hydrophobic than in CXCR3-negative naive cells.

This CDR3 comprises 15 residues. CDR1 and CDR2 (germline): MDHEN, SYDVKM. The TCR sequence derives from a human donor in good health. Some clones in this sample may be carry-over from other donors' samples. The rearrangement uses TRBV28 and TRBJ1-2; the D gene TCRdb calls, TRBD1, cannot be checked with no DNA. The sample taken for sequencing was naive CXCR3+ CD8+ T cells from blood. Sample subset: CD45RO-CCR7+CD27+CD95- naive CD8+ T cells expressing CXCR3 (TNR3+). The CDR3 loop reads CASSNLQGVWNGYTF.